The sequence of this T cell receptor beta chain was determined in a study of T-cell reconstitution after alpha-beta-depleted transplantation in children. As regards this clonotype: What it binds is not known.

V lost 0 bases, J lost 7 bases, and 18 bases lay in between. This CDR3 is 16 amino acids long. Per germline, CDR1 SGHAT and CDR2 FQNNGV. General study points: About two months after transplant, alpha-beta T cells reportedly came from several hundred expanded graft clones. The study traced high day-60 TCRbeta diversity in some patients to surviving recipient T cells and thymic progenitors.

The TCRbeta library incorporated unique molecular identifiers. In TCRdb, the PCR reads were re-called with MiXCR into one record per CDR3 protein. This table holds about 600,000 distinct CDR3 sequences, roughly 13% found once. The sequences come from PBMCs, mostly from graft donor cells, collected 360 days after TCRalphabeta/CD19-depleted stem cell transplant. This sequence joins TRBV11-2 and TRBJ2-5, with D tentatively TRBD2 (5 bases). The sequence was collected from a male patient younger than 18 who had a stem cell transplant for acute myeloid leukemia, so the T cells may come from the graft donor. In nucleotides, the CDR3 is TGTGCCAGCAGCTTAGACCCCAACCGGGATTGGGGGACCCAGTACTTC. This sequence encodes CASSLDPNRDWGTQYF.